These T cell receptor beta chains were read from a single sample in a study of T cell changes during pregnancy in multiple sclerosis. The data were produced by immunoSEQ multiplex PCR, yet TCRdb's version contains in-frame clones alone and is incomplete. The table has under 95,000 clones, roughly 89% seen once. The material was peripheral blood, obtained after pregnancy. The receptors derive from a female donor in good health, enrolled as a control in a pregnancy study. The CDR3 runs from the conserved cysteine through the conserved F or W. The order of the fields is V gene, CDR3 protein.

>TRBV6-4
CASRQEKGQGNEKLFF
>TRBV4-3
CASSQVTEGTEAFF
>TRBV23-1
CASSQSGGVGYTF
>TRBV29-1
CSVVSSGTDTQYF
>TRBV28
CASRVTGRNSPLHF
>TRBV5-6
CASSRWDRATYEQYF
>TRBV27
CASSITGMNTEAFF
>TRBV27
CASSSYGGVSYEQYF
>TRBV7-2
CASSLALGSPYEQYF
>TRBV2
CASSELSGNQPQHF
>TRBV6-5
CASSYSRQGLQPQHF
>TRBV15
CATSGEDEDNEQFF
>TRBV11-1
CASSSSWTGKAGNTIYF
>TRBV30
CAWSPLDLGANSPLHF
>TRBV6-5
CASSQGNTEAFF
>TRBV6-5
CASSLDGTRDTGELFF
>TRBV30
CAWSISQVQPQHF
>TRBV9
CASSPQPQGTGELFF
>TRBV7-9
CASSLYRGGPGNTIYF
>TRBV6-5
CASRQGLTNEKLFF
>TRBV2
CASRILETGELFF
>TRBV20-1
CSSRTGWGYTF
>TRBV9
CASSDARSYEQYF
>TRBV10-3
CAISESPAGPYNEQFF
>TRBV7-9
CASSYRGPKNIQYF